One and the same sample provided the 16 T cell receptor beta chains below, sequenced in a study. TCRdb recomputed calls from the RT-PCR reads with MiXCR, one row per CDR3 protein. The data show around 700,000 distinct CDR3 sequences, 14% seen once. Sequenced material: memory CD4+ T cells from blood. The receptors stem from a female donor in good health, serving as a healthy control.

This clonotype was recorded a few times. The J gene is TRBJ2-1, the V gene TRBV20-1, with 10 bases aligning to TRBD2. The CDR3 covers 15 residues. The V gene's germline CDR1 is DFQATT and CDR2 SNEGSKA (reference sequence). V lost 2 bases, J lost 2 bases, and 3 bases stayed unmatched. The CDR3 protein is CSARSSGRAYNEQFF. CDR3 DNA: TGCAGTGCTAGAAGCAGCGGGAGGGCCTACAATGAGCAGTTCTTC.

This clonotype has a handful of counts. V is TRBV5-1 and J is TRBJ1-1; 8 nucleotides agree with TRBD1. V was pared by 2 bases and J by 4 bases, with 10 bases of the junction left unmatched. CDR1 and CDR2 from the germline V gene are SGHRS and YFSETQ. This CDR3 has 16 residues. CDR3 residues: CASSFNPGGTGTEAFF. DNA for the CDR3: TGCGCCAGCAGCTTTAATCCAGGGGGCACGGGCACTGAAGCTTTCTTT.

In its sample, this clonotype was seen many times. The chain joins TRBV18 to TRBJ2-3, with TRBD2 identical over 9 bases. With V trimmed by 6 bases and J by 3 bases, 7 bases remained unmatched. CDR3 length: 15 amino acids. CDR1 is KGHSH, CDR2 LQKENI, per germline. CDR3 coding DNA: TGTGCCAGCTCCCCGCAGCGGGAGGCTACAGATACGCAGTATTTT. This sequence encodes CASSPQREATDTQYF.

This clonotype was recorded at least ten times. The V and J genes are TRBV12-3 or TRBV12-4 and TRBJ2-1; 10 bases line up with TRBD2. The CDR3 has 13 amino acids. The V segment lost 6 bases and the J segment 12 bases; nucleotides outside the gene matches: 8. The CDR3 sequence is CASRTLAGVGQFF. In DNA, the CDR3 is TGTGCCAGCAGGACCCTAGCGGGAGTGGGGCAGTTCTTC.

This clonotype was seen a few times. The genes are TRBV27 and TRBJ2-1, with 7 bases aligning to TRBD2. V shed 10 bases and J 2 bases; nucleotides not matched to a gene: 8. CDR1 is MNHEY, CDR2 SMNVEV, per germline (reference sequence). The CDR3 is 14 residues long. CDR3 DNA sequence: TGTGCCACCCAAGCCGGACTAGCCTACAATGAGCAGTTCTTC. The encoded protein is CATQAGLAYNEQFF.

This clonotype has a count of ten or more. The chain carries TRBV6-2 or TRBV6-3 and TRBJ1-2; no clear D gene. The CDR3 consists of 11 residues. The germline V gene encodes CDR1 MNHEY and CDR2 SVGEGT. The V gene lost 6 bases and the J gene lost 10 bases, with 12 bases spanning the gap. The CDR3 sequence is CASRPEIVYTF. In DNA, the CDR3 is TGTGCCAGCAGGCCGGAAATCGTCTACACCTTC.

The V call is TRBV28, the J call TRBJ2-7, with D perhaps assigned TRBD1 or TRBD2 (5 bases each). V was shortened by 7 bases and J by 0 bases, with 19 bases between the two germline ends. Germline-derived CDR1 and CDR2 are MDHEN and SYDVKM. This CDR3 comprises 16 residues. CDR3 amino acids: CASNPPGTASSYEQYF. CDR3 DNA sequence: TGTGCCAGCAATCCCCCCGGGACCGCTAGCTCCTACGAGCAGTACTTC.

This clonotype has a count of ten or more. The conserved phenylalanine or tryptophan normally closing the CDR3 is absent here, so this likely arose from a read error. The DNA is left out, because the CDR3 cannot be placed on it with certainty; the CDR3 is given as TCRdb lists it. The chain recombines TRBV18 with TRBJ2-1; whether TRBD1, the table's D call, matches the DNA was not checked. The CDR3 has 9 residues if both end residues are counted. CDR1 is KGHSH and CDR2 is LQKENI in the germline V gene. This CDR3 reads CASPPGIGR.

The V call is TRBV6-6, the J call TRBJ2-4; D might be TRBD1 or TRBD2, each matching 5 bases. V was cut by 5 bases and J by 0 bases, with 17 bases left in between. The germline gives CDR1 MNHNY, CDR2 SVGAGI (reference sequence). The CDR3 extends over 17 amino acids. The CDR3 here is CASSPGVTGTAKNIQYF. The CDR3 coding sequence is TGTGCCAGCAGTCCTGGGGTCACTGGGACAGCCAAAAACATTCAGTACTTC.

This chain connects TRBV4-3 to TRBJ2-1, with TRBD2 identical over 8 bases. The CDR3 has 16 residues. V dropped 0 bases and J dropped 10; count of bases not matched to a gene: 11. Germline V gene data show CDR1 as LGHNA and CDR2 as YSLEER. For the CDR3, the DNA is TGCGCCAGCAGCCAAGATTTGTCCAGCGGGAGCTTGGAGCAGTTCTTC. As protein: CASSQDLSSGSLEQFF.

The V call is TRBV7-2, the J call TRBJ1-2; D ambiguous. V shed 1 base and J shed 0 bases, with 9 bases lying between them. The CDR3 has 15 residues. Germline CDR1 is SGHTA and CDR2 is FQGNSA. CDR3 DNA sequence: TGTGCCAGCAGCTTAGAGGTGCGCCCTAACTATGGCTACACCTTC. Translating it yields CASSLEVRPNYGYTF. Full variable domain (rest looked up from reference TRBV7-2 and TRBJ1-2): GAGVSQSPSNKVTEKGKDVELRCDPISGHTALYWYRQSLGQGLEFLIYFQGNSAPDKSGLPSDRFSAERTGGSVSTLTIQRTQQEDSAVYLCASSLEVRPNYGYTFGSGTRLTVV.

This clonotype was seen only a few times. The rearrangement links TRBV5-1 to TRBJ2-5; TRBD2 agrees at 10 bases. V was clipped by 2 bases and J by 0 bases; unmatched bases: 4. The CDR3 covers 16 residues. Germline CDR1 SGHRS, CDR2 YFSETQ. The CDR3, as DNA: TGCGCCAGCAGCTTAACTAGCGGGGCTTACCAAGAGACCCAGTACTTC. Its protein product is CASSLTSGAYQETQYF.

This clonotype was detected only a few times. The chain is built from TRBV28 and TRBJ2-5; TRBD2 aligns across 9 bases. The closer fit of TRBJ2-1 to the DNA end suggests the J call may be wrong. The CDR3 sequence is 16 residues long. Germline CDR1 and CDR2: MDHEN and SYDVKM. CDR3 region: CASSPTLLLAGDEQFF. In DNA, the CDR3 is TGTGCCAGCAGTCCAACATTACTCTTAGCGGGAGATGAGCAGTTCTTC.

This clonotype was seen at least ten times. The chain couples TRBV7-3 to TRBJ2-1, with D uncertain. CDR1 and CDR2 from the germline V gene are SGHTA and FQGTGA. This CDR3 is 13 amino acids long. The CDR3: CASAESSYNEQFF. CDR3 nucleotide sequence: TGTGCGTCCGCCGAAAGCTCCTACAATGAGCAGTTCTTC.

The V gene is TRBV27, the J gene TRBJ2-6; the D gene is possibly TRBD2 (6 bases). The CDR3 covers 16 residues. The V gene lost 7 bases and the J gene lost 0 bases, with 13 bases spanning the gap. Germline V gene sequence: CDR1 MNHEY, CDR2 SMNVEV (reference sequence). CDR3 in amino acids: CASTPRRGSGANVLTF. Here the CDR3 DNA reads TGTGCCAGCACCCCACGGAGGGGCTCTGGGGCCAACGTCCTGACTTTC.

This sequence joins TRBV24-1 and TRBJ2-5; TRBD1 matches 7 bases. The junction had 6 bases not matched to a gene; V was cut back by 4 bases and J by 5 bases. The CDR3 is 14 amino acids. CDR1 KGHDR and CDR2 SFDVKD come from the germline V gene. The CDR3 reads CATSDPTGLETQYF. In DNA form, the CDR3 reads TGTGCCACCAGTGACCCGACAGGGTTGGAGACCCAGTACTTC.